A selection of T cell receptor beta chains follows, all from one sample in a study of CD8 T cells in ankylosing spondylitis. TCRdb re-derived calls from the 5' RACE reads in MiXCR, one entry per CDR3 protein. The profile shows approximately 30,000 distinct CDR3 sequences, 7.9% of them singletons. Source material: blood. The receptors derive from a male donor with ankylosing spondylitis or in good health (not recorded which). CDR3s include the opening cysteine and the closing phenylalanine or tryptophan. Each record gives: CDR3 protein, clone size, V gene. Not all rows give a size; the values are once, few, many and, for expanded clones, a class.

CASSLTGQGIQETQYF many TRBV11-2
CASSLLAGGYNEQFF many TRBV12-3/TRBV12-4
CASSLDSGTYNEQFF - TRBV7-2
CASRGGPQPQETQYF many TRBV5-1
CASSYGLAVNTGELFF many TRBV6-2/TRBV6-3
CASSSWKGGNSGNTIYF few TRBV27
CASSFRSMNTEAFF many TRBV12-3/TRBV12-4
CSVLAGPNEQFF few TRBV29-1
CASRRQGANAEKLFF few TRBV7-9
CSASLLGSSYNEQFF - TRBV20-1
CASSLRGNQETQYF - TRBV7-7
CASSQDESQETQYF few TRBV4-2
CASSYSGQVENTIYF - TRBV5-1
CASSLTVGGTEAFF - TRBV7-8
CSAPRQREQFF many TRBV20-1
CSADRGTDTQYF few TRBV29-1
CSASGTHTGELFF few TRBV20-1
CASSLTGDLYNEQFF - TRBV7-2
CAISEWQKSTDTQYF many TRBV10-3
CASSPQGGGQETQYF medium-sized TRBV7-2
CASSYRTGYNEQFF few TRBV7-9
CASRIGTGEKLFF few TRBV12-3/TRBV12-4
CATSDLGENGELFF - TRBV24-1
CASSDPGLKNTGELFF many TRBV25-1
CSVEEAAGATEAFF many TRBV29-1
CSAPVPGQGRYTGELFF many TRBV20-1
CASSLQNSYEQYF - TRBV27
CASSVRGSGANVLTF few TRBV5-1
CASSIDRAHEQYF many TRBV5-1
CASSFTDTGELFF - TRBV5-1
CASSDRGPSGANVLTF - TRBV12-3/TRBV12-4
CASSLDGHPYEQYF many TRBV5-1
CAAAVGRGEQFF many TRBV5-6
CSTFDAYNEQFF - TRBV20-1
CSVLAASGINEQYF - TRBV29-1
CASSQDLGPRDFDNEQFF few TRBV4-1
CASSLQGRRETQYF few TRBV12-3/TRBV12-4
CASSQEAEGLAGSDTQYF few TRBV3-1
CASSQAGVPGELFF few TRBV4-1
CASSPGTGLRKLFF - TRBV27
CASSYEAGTNQPQHF - TRBV6-2/TRBV6-3
CASSQYWTGEQPQHF - TRBV4-3
CSARTGGFTEAFF few TRBV29-1
CASSPRSTSGTYNEQFF many TRBV5-1
CASSDTGRNTEAFF once TRBV3-1
CSVAKTGYTEAFF - TRBV29-1
CASSQKERSGHTGELFF - TRBV4-3
CSADLDSTSTDTQYF many TRBV20-1
CSVVGPANEKLFF few TRBV29-1
CSVDGGRVGYGYTF - TRBV29-1
CASSLGSGEQFF - TRBV5-6
CATSREQALNTGELFF few TRBV15
CASSQGLAGVSGELFF - TRBV4-3
CASSGSNQPQHF many TRBV28
CSARRAQGPEKLFF many TRBV20-1